This T cell receptor (beta chain) was found in a study of blood T cell repertoires in COVID-19. Across the whole study: T cells, B-cell-depleted T cells, or PBMCs supplied cDNA or gDNA.

TCRdb's table, derived via immunoSEQ multiplex PCR, lists solely in-frame clones and lacks some. The top ten hold over 6% of the sample, which has a few hundred thousand clones, around 89% seen once. With 6 bases clipped from V and 4 bases from J, the junction kept 6 bases outside the gene matches. CDR1 is SQVTM, CDR2 ANQGSEA, per germline. The CDR3 is made up of 14 amino acids. This TCR was recovered from a woman aged 30 to 39 who had recovered from COVID-19. V and J are TRBV29-1 and TRBJ2-1, with TRBD2 matching over 10 bases. The material sequenced was peripheral blood. CDR3 loop: CSVELAGKYNEQFF. In DNA, the CDR3 is TGCAGCGTAGAACTAGCGGGGAAATACAATGAGCAGTTCTTC.